The present TCR beta chain was sequenced within a study of T cell changes during pregnancy in multiple sclerosis. Measured with immunoSEQ multiplex PCR; TCRdb has only the in-frame clones, and not every one. The sample lists 45,000 to 60,000 clones, about 88% occurring once. The material was CD8+ T cells from peripheral blood mononuclear cells, obtained before pregnancy. The clonotype comes from a female donor with multiple sclerosis, enrolled in a pregnancy study.

CDR3 loop: CASTVTGGLSEAFF. The CDR3 coding sequence is TGTGCCAGCACTGTGACAGGGGGCCTCTCTGAAGCTTTCTTT. The V and J genes are TRBV2 and TRBJ1-1; 10 bases agree with TRBD1. This CDR3 is 14 amino acids long. In germline, CDR1 is SNHLY, CDR2 FYNNEI. Germline trimming cut 7 bases from V and 6 bases from J; bases unmatched to any gene: 8. The whole variable domain, filled in from reference TRBV2 and TRBJ1-1, reads EPEVTQTPSHQVTQMGQEVILRCVPISNHLYFYWYRQILGQKVEFLVSFYNNEISEKSEIFDDQFSVERPDGSNFTLKIRSTKLEDSAMYFCASTVTGGLSEAFFGQGTRLTVV.